The source of this T cell receptor beta chain is a study of patients and donors after allogeneic stem cell transplantation. This clonotype was seen a few times. TCRdb analysed the RT-PCR reads with MiXCR anew, one entry per CDR3 protein. Of about a million distinct CDR3 sequences detected, about 20% appear once; the ten largest clones hold around 6%. The germline V gene encodes CDR1 DFQATT and CDR2 SNEGSKA (reference sequence). CDR3 length equals 13 residues. V shed 6 bases, J shed 2 bases, and the junction held 6 bases outside the gene matches. V is TRBV20-1 and J is TRBJ1-2; the match to TRBD1 covers 7 bases. Sequenced sample: blood, either unsorted or a sorted T cell fraction (not recorded which). This TCR was recovered from a human donor who was either an allogeneic HSCT recipient or a stem cell or donor lymphocyte infusion donor (not recorded which). It is not recorded whose cells these are; they may come from a transplant donor. In DNA, the CDR3 is TGCAGTGCGGGACAGACAACAAACTATGGCTACACCTTC. Protein sequence: CSAGQTTNYGYTF.